This note documents a single T cell receptor (beta chain) sequence. This clonotype has a count of ten or more. Its recognized antigen is unknown. No base quality information exists; no much larger clone differs at one position. This sample stems from a study of T cells after yellow fever vaccination (dated by TCRdb to between 2018 and 2021). Regarding the research as a whole: Libraries from fractions with low cell numbers were prepared with the SMART-Seq v4 Ultra Low Input RNA kit. Blood was drawn at multiple timepoints before and after primary and secondary immunization, with bulk PBMC replicates and cell subsets isolated. To track T-cell clones before and after primary and booster YFV17D yellow fever vaccination, bulk TCR alpha and beta repertoires were sequenced longitudinally. The cohort comprised two healthy male donors, one aged 18 to 30 and one aged 30 to 40 years. The study at large found these results: The secondary T-cell response was found to be weaker but faster than the primary response, with a peak reached on day 5 rather than on day 15. After the booster, most clones that had expanded after primary vaccination were detected again (around 97% of CD4 and around nine tenths of CD8), suggesting broad maintenance of memory. Computational filtering was needed because FACS-sorted repertoires could contain abundant contaminating clonotypes from the bulk population. The study included only a couple of donors, which limits how far the findings can be generalized. A small share of clonotypes was detected in both CD4 and CD8 compartments, with the overlap likely arising from convergent recombination.

The treatment or condition label here, explained by the study, means: live attenuated yellow fever vaccine strain. At each blood-draw timepoint, two biological replicates of bulk PBMCs were obtained. A standard Ficoll-Paque protocol was used to isolate PBMCs from peripheral blood. TriZol was used to extract RNA from bulk PBMCs, from CD4 and CD8 fractions, and from dextramer-positive and dextramer-negative fractions. Synthesis of TCR cDNA relied on 5'RACE template switching, a step that introduced a universal primer site along with unique molecular identifiers. Priming for cDNA synthesis came from both the TCR alpha and TCR beta constant segments. Library amplification used two PCR steps, and the second PCR step added sample barcodes and sequencing adapters. Sequencing of libraries was done on Illumina HiSeq 2500 (2x100 bp) or NovaSeq (2x150 bp). On the study's bioinformatics: MIGEC was used to demultiplex reads and collapse the reads into UMI consensus sequences, and MiXCR was used for V(D)J alignment. Vaccine-responding clonotypes were identified with edgeR using replicate PBMC samples, with FDR below 0.01 and a log2 fold change above 5 up to day 15 being required. CD4 or CD8 identity was assigned to each bulk clonotype according to whether the clonotype was present at higher abundance in the sequenced CD4 repertoire or the sequenced CD8 repertoire. TCRdb applied fastp at Q25 and MiXCR to the public reads, then kept only in-frame beta chains. Each CDR3 protein appears once, grouped with its most common genes and DNA. TCRdb's processing, not the authors' own work, is the source of the V and J calls. Here the sample has around 530,000 distinct CDR3 sequences; about a sixth occur a single time. The ten largest clones take up about 18% of the sample.

The germline V gene provides CDR1 SGHRS and CDR2 YFSETQ. The trim is 2 bases for V and 8 bases for J, with a gap of 14 bases between the germline ends. Its CDR3 holds 14 amino acids, cysteine through phenylalanine. Only the CDR3 portion is preserved as DNA: 42 bases, with reading frame beginning at the first base. The sequence links TRBV5-1 to TRBJ2-4; TRBD2 is a possible D gene, resting on 5 matching bases. The material sequenced was PBMCs, taken roughly 5 days after the first yellow fever vaccination. This receptor was obtained from a man aged 18 to 35 who received the YFV17D yellow fever vaccine. The CDR3 is CASSFAGPEDIQYF. The bases read TGCGCCAGCAGCTTCGCCGGTCCGGAGGACATTCAGTACTTC.